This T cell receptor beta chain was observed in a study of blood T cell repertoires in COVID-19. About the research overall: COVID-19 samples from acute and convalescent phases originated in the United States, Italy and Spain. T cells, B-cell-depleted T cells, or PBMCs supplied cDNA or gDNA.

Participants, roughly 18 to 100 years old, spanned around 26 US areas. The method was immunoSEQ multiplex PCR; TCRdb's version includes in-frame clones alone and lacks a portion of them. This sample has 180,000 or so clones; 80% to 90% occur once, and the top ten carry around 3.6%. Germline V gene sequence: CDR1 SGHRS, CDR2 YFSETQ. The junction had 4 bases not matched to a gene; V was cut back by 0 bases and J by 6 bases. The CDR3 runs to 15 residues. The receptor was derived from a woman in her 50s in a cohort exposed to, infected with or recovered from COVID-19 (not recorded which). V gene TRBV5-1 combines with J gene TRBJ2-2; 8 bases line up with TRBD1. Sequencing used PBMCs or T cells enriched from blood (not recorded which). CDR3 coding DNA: TGCGCCAGCAGCTTGGACAGGGGGGACTCCGGGGAGCTGTTTTTT. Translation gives CASSLDRGDSGELFF.